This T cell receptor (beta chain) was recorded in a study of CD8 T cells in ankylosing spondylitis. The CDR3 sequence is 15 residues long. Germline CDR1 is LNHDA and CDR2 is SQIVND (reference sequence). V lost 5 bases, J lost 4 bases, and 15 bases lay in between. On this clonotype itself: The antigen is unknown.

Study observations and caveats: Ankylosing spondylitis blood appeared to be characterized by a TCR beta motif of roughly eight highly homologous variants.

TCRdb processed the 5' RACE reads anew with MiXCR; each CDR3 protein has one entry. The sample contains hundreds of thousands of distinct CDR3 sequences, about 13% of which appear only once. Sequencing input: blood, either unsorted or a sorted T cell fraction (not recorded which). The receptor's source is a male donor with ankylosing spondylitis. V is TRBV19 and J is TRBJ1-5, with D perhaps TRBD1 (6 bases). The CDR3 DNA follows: TGTGCCAGTAGTCCCAGCGGGACACTGAATCAGCCCCAGCATTTT. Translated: CASSPSGTLNQPQHF. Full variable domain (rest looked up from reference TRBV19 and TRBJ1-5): DGGITQSPKYLFRKEGQNVTLSCEQNLNHDAMYWYRQDPGQGLRLIYYSQIVNDFQKGDIAEGYSVSREKKESFPLTVTSAQKNPTAFYLCASSPSGTLNQPQHFGDGTRLSIL.